This entry is about one T cell receptor beta chain. Its cognate antigen is unknown. Treatment specified: some 19 received Ad26.COV2.S at low or high dose, single or two shots; several received placebo; per-sample allocation not given. Specimen acquisition occurred on day 63 following the initial vaccine or placebo injection. The CDR3 consists of 17 residues. J lost 2 bases, V lost 3 bases, and 6 bases had no gene match. The V gene's germline CDR1 is KGHSH and CDR2 LQKENI. Assay used: immunoSEQ multiplex PCR; TCRdb lists only in-frame clones, some missing. The profile shows fewer than 800,000 clones, 89% of them singletons. These data come from a study of Ad26.COV2.S vaccination and SARS-CoV-2 variants. Study conclusions and caveats: Analytic work on TCR breadth and depth might have understated the full extent of total T cell responses. Breadth of non-spike TCRs did not differ between vaccinees and placebo recipients.

The material was peripheral blood, obtained in a trial of Ad26.COV2.S vaccine versus placebo. This receptor was identified in a person between 18 and 59 years old who received the Ad26.COV2.S COVID-19 vaccine or a placebo. V usage is TRBV18 and J usage is TRBJ2-2, with 10 bases aligning to TRBD2. The CDR3 here is CASSPLTSGTNTGELFF. CDR3 bases: TGTGCCAGCTCACCGCTAACTAGCGGGACTAACACCGGGGAGCTGTTTTTT.